The entry below describes one TCR beta chain. Its specificity is unknown. The CDR3 contains 14 residues. Germline V gene sequence: CDR1 SGHTS, CDR2 YDEGEE. V was clipped by 2 bases and J by 3 bases; unmatched bases: 2. The entry originates in a study of cytomegalovirus exposure and HLA in healthy donors. Study background: Of several hundred genotyped donors, roughly 86% clustered with self-reported Caucasian donors.

Study-level findings and limits: According to reports, the classifier identified cytomegalovirus status with high specificity and sensitivity.

Vbeta (60) and Jbeta (13) primers were used in the PCR. As processed by the authors: An analysis performed later counted 60 million to 90 million unique TCR beta chains (roughly 11 million of them shared). This table comes from immunoSEQ multiplex PCR, and its TCRdb copy is limited to in-frame clones, with some not included. The V and J calls and the clone size are those of that table, but D and trimming were determined from the DNA. The repertoire includes fewer than 45,000 clones, roughly 90% of them detected once, and 2% to 3% sits in the top ten. This receptor was obtained from a young woman in good health and CMV-seronegative. The sequenced sample was PBMCs. This chain joins TRBV5-8 and TRBJ2-7, with 10 bases fitting TRBD2. CDR3 in amino acids: CASSFPSGSYEQYF. The CDR3 nucleotides are TGTGCCAGCAGCTTTCCTAGCGGGAGCTACGAGCAGTACTTC. Combining the CDR3 with reference TRBV5-8 and TRBJ2-7 gives the whole variable domain EAGVTQSPTHLIKTRGQQATLRCSPISGHTSVYWYQQALGLGLQFLLWYDEGEERNRGNFPPRFSGRQFPNYSSELNVNALELEDSALYLCASSFPSGSYEQYFGPGTRLTVT.